Shown below are 21 T cell receptor beta chains from a single sample sequenced in a study of blood T cell repertoires in COVID-19. Measured with immunoSEQ multiplex PCR; TCRdb has only the in-frame clones, and not every one. The repertoire holds over 200,000 clones, with just under 90% as singletons. Material for sequencing was peripheral blood. The receptors derive from a young man with COVID-19, enrolled during active disease.

This chain joins TRBV19 and TRBJ2-5, with a tentative D call TRBD1 (5 bases). V was clipped by 6 bases and J by 7 bases, with 21 bases between them. This CDR3 has 15 amino acids. The germline V gene has CDR1 LNHDA and CDR2 SQIVND (reference sequence). CDR3 in DNA: TGTGCCAGTAGCCGACAGAGCCAAATCATTGGGACCCAGTACTTC. Encoded protein: CASSRQSQIIGTQYF.

The chain is built from TRBV28 and TRBJ2-2, with 7 bases fitting TRBD2. CDR1 MDHEN and CDR2 SYDVKM come from the germline V gene. V shed 10 bases, J shed 15 bases, and the junction held 23 bases outside the gene matches. This CDR3 has 15 residues. CDR3 in DNA: TGTGCCAACACCACAACCGGGACTACCAACCGGAGGATGTTTTTT. It yields the protein CANTTTGTTNRRMFF.

The CDR3 region has the DNA TGTGCCAGCAGCCTTTACAGTTCTACCACAGATACGCAGTATTTT. It translates to CASSLYSSTTDTQYF. The chain couples TRBV7-3 to TRBJ2-3, with D hard to call. Trimming stripped 5 bases from V and 2 bases from J, with 14 bases between. Germline V gene data show CDR1 as SGHTA and CDR2 as FQGTGA. This CDR3 is 15 amino acids long.

This clone came up once. The chain combines TRBV11-3 with TRBJ2-1, with 9 bases identical to TRBD2. V lost 5 bases, J lost 6 bases, and 8 bases stayed unmatched. The CDR3 contains 15 residues. Looked up from germline, CDR1 is SGHNT and CDR2 is YENEEA. CDR3 in amino acids: CASSKGREGSNEQFF. As DNA, the CDR3 is TGTGCCAGCAGCAAGGGGCGGGAGGGCAGCAATGAGCAGTTCTTC.

This clone came up a few times. The CDR3 DNA reads as TGTGCTAGTGGTTCCGGGACTAGCGGGGCCCGAGGGCCAAATGAGCAGTTCTTC. This sequence encodes CASGSGTSGARGPNEQFF. The rearrangement joins TRBV12-5 to TRBJ2-1; 13 bases map to TRBD2. Germline V gene data show CDR1 as LGHNT and CDR2 as FRNRAP. This CDR3 is built from 18 residues. V trimming: 4 bases; J trimming: 7 bases; junction bases outside the gene matches: 13.

The chain links TRBV12-3 or TRBV12-4 to TRBJ1-1; D uncertain. There are 13 residues in the CDR3. V lost 2 bases and J 4 bases, leaving 8 bases between the germline ends. CDR3 nucleotides: TGTGCCAGCAGTTTAAAAATTCTCACTGAAGCTTTCTTT. It translates to CASSLKILTEAFF.

The rearrangement uses TRBV27 and TRBJ2-5, with a possible D match to TRBD1 (6 bases). The CDR3 has 14 residues. Germline CDR1 and CDR2: MNHEY and SMNVEV (reference sequence). Trimming stripped 4 bases from V and 3 bases from J, with 12 bases between. The CDR3 sequence: CASSSTTGKETQYF. CDR3 DNA: TGTGCCAGCAGTTCGACGACAGGAAAAGAGACCCAGTACTTC.

This sequence joins TRBV6-2 or TRBV6-3 and TRBJ1-2, with TRBD1 matching over 9 bases. The germline V gene encodes CDR1 MNHEY and CDR2 SVGEGT. J gave up 8 bases and V 5 bases, and 30 bases lay outside the gene matches. CDR3 length: 21 residues. CDR3 loop: CASSTTYERRDREGRARGYTF. The CDR3 nucleotides are TGTGCCAGCAGTACAACCTATGAACGGCGGGACAGGGAGGGAAGAGCGAGAGGCTACACCTTC.

The J gene is TRBJ1-2, the V gene TRBV2; 8 bases match TRBD1. CDR3 length: 13 amino acids. CDR1 and CDR2 from the germline V gene are SNHLY and FYNNEI. The V segment lost 5 bases and the J segment 6 bases; nucleotides outside the gene matches: 5. CDR3 nucleotide sequence: TGTGCCAGCAGTCCGGACAGGGATGATGGCTACACCTTC. Translating it yields CASSPDRDDGYTF.

The rearrangement joins TRBV5-1 to TRBJ2-3, with 16 bases matching TRBD2. This CDR3 has 18 residues. V dropped 4 bases and J dropped 1; count of bases not matched to a gene: 6. Looked up from germline, CDR1 is SGHRS and CDR2 is YFSETQ. The CDR3 DNA reads as TGCGCCAGCAGCCTAGGGACTAGCGGGGGGGCCGGCACAGATACGCAGTATTTT. It translates to CASSLGTSGGAGTDTQYF.

The chain has TRBV5-3 and TRBJ2-1; D call uncertain. TRBV5-3 is an ORF, with its function uncertain. The ends were cut back, 7 bases at V and 0 bases at J, with 11 bases in the middle. This CDR3 contains 14 residues. The CDR3 sequence: CAREKISSYNEQFF. Here the CDR3 DNA reads TGTGCCAGAGAAAAAATTAGCTCCTACAATGAGCAGTTCTTC.

The chain couples TRBV7-9 to TRBJ2-3; no clear D. Germline V CDR1 and CDR2: SEHNR, FQNEAQ (reference sequence). CDR3 size: 12 residues. Trimming took off 4 bases at V and 0 bases at J, with 2 bases between the two ends. The CDR3: CASSSSTDTQYF. DNA of the CDR3: TGTGCCAGCAGCTCTAGCACAGATACGCAGTATTTT.

Here the CDR3 reads CASSSGASGSETQYF. In DNA, the CDR3 is TGTGCCAGCAGCTCTGGGGCTAGCGGGAGTGAGACCCAGTACTTC. J is TRBJ2-5 and V is TRBV7-9; 10 positions agree with TRBD2. The CDR3 length is 15 residues. Germline CDR1 is SEHNR and CDR2 is FQNEAQ (reference sequence). With V trimmed by 4 bases and J by 5 bases, 7 bases remained unmatched.

The chain has TRBV9 and TRBJ2-3, with D possibly TRBD1 on 6 matching bases. V shed 4 bases and J shed 0 bases, with 12 bases lying between them. Germline-derived CDR1 and CDR2 are SGDLS and YYNGEE. This CDR3 contains 15 residues. This CDR3 is CASSMGHLSTDTQYF. The DNA for the CDR3 is TGTGCCAGCAGCATGGGACACCTCAGCACAGATACGCAGTATTTT.

This rearrangement joins TRBV7-8 to TRBJ1-2; D gene uncertain. Germline assignment: CDR1 SGHVS and CDR2 FQNEAQ. Trimming stripped 3 bases from V and 1 base from J, with 6 bases between. The CDR3 is 13 residues long. DNA for the CDR3: TGTGCCAGCAGCTTTGAACTTAACTATGGCTACACCTTC. It codes for CASSFELNYGYTF.

In this sample, this clone turned up once. This sequence joins TRBV6-2 or TRBV6-3 and TRBJ2-7; D is possibly TRBD1 (6 bases). Trimming left V 6 bases short and J 4 bases short, with 16 bases between. CDR3 length: 14 residues. Germline V CDR1 and CDR2: MNHEY, SVGEGT. CDR3 nucleotide sequence: TGTGCCAGCAGCCTGGGTCCAGGGGTATACGAGCAGTACTTC. Its translation: CASSLGPGVYEQYF.

V and J are TRBV24-1 and TRBJ2-1; 9 nucleotides line up with TRBD1. This CDR3 spans 15 amino acids. Germline CDR1 reads KGHDR; CDR2 reads SFDVKD. Unmatched junction bases numbered 5, after V lost 9 bases and J lost 0 bases. Written as DNA, the CDR3 is TGTGCCACCTCGCTGACAGGGGGCTCCTACAATGAGCAGTTCTTC. Amino acid sequence: CATSLTGGSYNEQFF.

This chain uses TRBV24-1 with TRBJ2-5; D may be TRBD2 (6 bases). There are 14 residues in the CDR3. V was clipped by 9 bases and J by 10 bases, with 23 bases between them. Germline V gene data show CDR1 as KGHDR and CDR2 as SFDVKD. The CDR3 sequence is CATPAVGPRRDQYF. CDR3 coding DNA: TGTGCCACCCCCGCCGTTGGCCCGAGGAGGGACCAGTACTTC.

In its sample, this clone was seen a few times. CDR3 sequence: CASKAGGPVDTQYF. Here the CDR3 DNA reads TGTGCCAGCAAGGCGGGAGGGCCGGTAGATACGCAGTATTTT. The chain has TRBV2 and TRBJ2-3; 9 positions agree with TRBD2. This CDR3 has 14 amino acids. Germline CDR1 and CDR2: SNHLY and FYNNEI. With V trimmed by 7 bases and J by 5 bases, 7 bases remained unmatched.

The chain joins TRBV6-1 to TRBJ1-6; tentative D call: TRBD1 (6 bases). With 5 bases removed from V and 10 bases from J, the gap between germline ends came to 15 bases. The germline gives CDR1 MNHNS, CDR2 SASEGT. The CDR3 runs to 14 residues. This CDR3 reads CASSPPGAGSPLHF. In DNA, the CDR3 is TGTGCCAGCAGTCCCCCAGGGGCAGGGTCACCCCTCCACTTT.

The V gene is TRBV28, the J gene TRBJ1-2; TRBD1 is a possible D gene (6 bases). The CDR3 sequence is 14 residues long. Germline CDR1 is MDHEN and CDR2 is SYDVKM. The V gene lost 3 bases and the J gene lost 4 bases, with 12 bases spanning the gap. CDR3 residues: CASSFPGQLYGYTF. CDR3 DNA: TGTGCCAGCAGTTTCCCCGGACAGCTCTATGGCTACACCTTC.